This T cell receptor beta chain was identified in a study of blood T cell repertoires in COVID-19. The repertoire was sequenced with immunoSEQ multiplex PCR; TCRdb's copy has only in-frame clones and lacks some. The sample lists hundreds of thousands of clones, approximately 79% occurring once. Germline V CDR1 and CDR2: LNHNV, YYDKDF (reference sequence). This CDR3 comprises 17 residues. Trimming cost V 1 base and J 1 base; bases outside gene matches: 10. The chain is built from TRBV15 and TRBJ2-7; 7 bases fit TRBD2. This receptor was taken from a woman of 80 years or more with active or convalescent COVID-19. Source material: peripheral blood. The CDR3 protein is CATSRGSLTSFSYEQYF. The CDR3 DNA is TGTGCCACCAGCAGAGGCTCCCTGACTAGCTTTTCCTACGAGCAGTACTTC.